The 29 T cell receptor beta chains below were found in one sample sequenced in a study of T-cell reconstitution after alpha-beta-depleted transplantation in children. Library preparation (for TCRbeta) was performed with unique molecular identifiers. Each CDR3 protein gets one entry after TCRdb re-called the PCR reads with MiXCR. The sample carries around 500,000 distinct CDR3 sequences, under 15% recorded once. Sequencing used PBMCs from the stem cell graft donor, obtained from the stem cell graft. Receptor source: a human donor who donated a stem cell graft to a child with combined immunodeficiency.

The J gene is TRBJ2-7, the V gene TRBV7-2, with 7 bases matching TRBD2. V dropped 1 base and J dropped 4; count of bases not matched to a gene: 4. The CDR3 spans 14 residues. CDR1 is SGHTA and CDR2 is FQGNSA in the germline V gene. CDR3 DNA sequence: TGTGCCAGCAGCTTAGAGCGGGATAAGTACGAGCAGTACTTC. As protein: CASSLERDKYEQYF.

The J gene is TRBJ2-3, the V gene TRBV12-3 or TRBV12-4; no reliable D call. This CDR3 is 13 amino acids long. Trimming removed 3 bases from V and 3 bases from J, with 7 bases in between. CDR3 bases: TGTGCCAGCAGTTTCTGGCTTACAGATACGCAGTATTTT. It codes for CASSFWLTDTQYF.

Many counts were recorded for this clonotype. The gene calls are TRBV5-1 and TRBJ2-3; 9 positions match TRBD1. In germline, CDR1 is SGHRS, CDR2 YFSETQ. There are 15 residues in the CDR3. The V gene end was trimmed by 5 bases and the J gene end by 4 bases; junction bases not matched to a gene: 8. CDR3 amino acids: CASSTTGGSADTQYF. CDR3 bases: TGCGCCAGCAGTACAACAGGGGGCTCGGCAGATACGCAGTATTTT. Drawing the rest from reference TRBV5-1 and TRBJ2-3, the complete variable domain is KAGVTQTPRYLIKTRGQQVTLSCSPISGHRSVSWYQQTPGQGLQFLFEYFSETQRNKGNFPGRFSGRQFSNSRSEMNVSTLELGDSALYLCASSTTGGSADTQYFGPGTRLTVL.

This clonotype was counted a few times. V is TRBV7-2 and J is TRBJ2-7, with TRBD1 matching 7 bases. Trimming took 5 bases from V and 0 from J; bases not matched to a gene: 7. Germline assignment: CDR1 SGHTA and CDR2 FQGNSA. CDR3 length equals 15 residues. CDR3 sequence reads: CASSITGASSYEQYF. For the CDR3, the DNA is TGTGCCAGCAGCATTACAGGGGCCAGCTCCTACGAGCAGTACTTC.

The CDR3 DNA sequence: TGTGCCAGCAGCCCTGGGTGGAGGGCCGAGCAGTACTTC. The encoded protein is CASSPGWRAEQYF. This sequence joins TRBV2 and TRBJ2-7, with a possible D match to TRBD2 (6 bases). The CDR3 runs to 13 residues. V was cut by 6 bases and J by 6 bases, with 15 bases left in between. From germline, CDR1 is SNHLY and CDR2 FYNNEI.

This clonotype showed up just a few times. The genes are TRBV25-1 and TRBJ2-5, with 7 bases aligning to TRBD2. This CDR3 is built from 15 residues. Looked up from germline, CDR1 is MGHDK and CDR2 is SYGVNS. V was clipped by 4 bases and J by 2 bases; unmatched bases: 7. DNA for the CDR3: TGTGCCAGCAGTGGGGCTAGCGGATTTCAAGAGACCCAGTACTTC. Residues: CASSGASGFQETQYF.

The chain carries TRBV4-2 and TRBJ1-2; a weak D match, TRBD1 (5 bases). Germline V gives CDR1 LGHNA, CDR2 YNFKEQ. The CDR3 contains 17 residues. V lost 3 bases to trimming and J lost 3 bases, with 20 bases between them. In DNA, the CDR3 is TGTGCCAGCAGCCATTGGGCCGTAGGCTGGGGGTACTATGGCTACACCTTC. It translates to CASSHWAVGWGYYGYTF.

A few counts support this clonotype. The chain combines TRBV7-2 with TRBJ2-7, with 13 bases fitting TRBD2. CDR3 size: 16 residues. Germline CDR1 reads SGHTA; CDR2 reads FQGNSA. Losses at the gene ends were 7 bases for V and 1 base for J; bases not matched to a gene: 7. CDR3 coding DNA: TGTGCCAGCACCTCCACTAGCGGGAGGGAATCCTACGAGCAGTACTTC. Translation gives CASTSTSGRESYEQYF.

This chain joins TRBV7-2 and TRBJ1-4; TRBD1 agrees at 7 bases. J lost 3 bases, V lost 6 bases, and 7 bases had no gene match. The germline CDR1 and CDR2 sequences are SGHTA and FQGNSA. The CDR3 runs 15 residues. CDR3 sequence reads: CASSTQGRANEKLFF. As DNA, the CDR3 is TGTGCCAGCAGTACACAGGGGAGAGCTAATGAAAAACTGTTTTTT.

This clonotype came up a few times. The chain recombines TRBV6-1 with TRBJ2-7; 7 bases match TRBD2. This CDR3 has 16 residues. After removal of 7 bases from V and 1 base from J, the junction contained 13 bases not matched to a gene. The germline gives CDR1 MNHNS, CDR2 SASEGT. This CDR3 reads CASNQLAGELSYEQYF. The CDR3 DNA follows: TGTGCCAGCAATCAATTAGCGGGCGAACTTTCCTACGAGCAGTACTTC.

This clonotype was counted many times. CDR3 loop: CASSLGDSHTEAFF. In DNA form, the CDR3 reads TGTGCCAGCAGCTTAGGGGACAGCCACACTGAAGCTTTCTTT. J is TRBJ1-1 and V is TRBV13; D may be TRBD1 (6 bases). Trimming left V 0 bases short and J 3 bases short, with 8 bases between. Germline CDR1 reads PRHDT; CDR2 reads FYEKMQ (reference sequence). The CDR3 is 14 residues long.

This clonotype was recorded at least ten times. The V and J genes are TRBV20-1 and TRBJ2-7; 8 bases map to TRBD1. The length of the CDR3 is 16 residues. V shed 1 base and J 6 bases; nucleotides not matched to a gene: 14. Germline CDR1 reads DFQATT; CDR2 reads SNEGSKA (reference sequence). This CDR3 is CSARVIRRTGPGEQYF. CDR3 nucleotide sequence: TGCAGTGCTAGAGTAATAAGGAGGACAGGGCCTGGCGAGCAGTACTTC.

This clonotype has more than one count but fewer than ten. One junction end does not reproduce the germline sequence, and a read error may be involved. The chain recombines TRBV7-9 with TRBJ1-5, with D tentatively TRBD1 (6 bases). From germline, CDR1 is SEHNR and CDR2 FQNEAQ (reference sequence). The CDR3 loop spans 16 amino acids. Here the CDR3 reads CASSLGVGASNQPQHF. The CDR3 DNA reads as TGTGCCAGCAGTTTAGGGGTGGGGGCAAGCAATCAGCCCCAGCATTTT.

The genes are TRBV24-1 and TRBJ2-5, with 8 bases matching TRBD1. Per germline, CDR1 KGHDR and CDR2 SFDVKD. Germline trimming cut 1 base from V and 5 bases from J; bases unmatched to any gene: 5. CDR3 length: 15 amino acids. The DNA for the CDR3 is TGTGCCACCAGTGATTTCCCAGGGGGCGCGGAGACCCAGTACTTC. It encodes CATSDFPGGAETQYF.

The chain recombines TRBV12-3 or TRBV12-4 with TRBJ1-5; possible D gene TRBD1, 5 bases. This CDR3 contains 12 residues. Deletions cut 4 bases from V and 7 bases from J, with 8 bases between. CDR3 sequence: CASSSGLQPQHF. Written as DNA, the CDR3 is TGTGCCAGCAGTTCAGGGCTGCAGCCCCAGCATTTT.

This clonotype was observed a few times. This rearrangement joins TRBV19 to TRBJ2-1, with 7 bases matching TRBD2. V dropped 5 bases and J dropped 6; count of bases not matched to a gene: 13. This CDR3 is 16 amino acids long. CDR1 and CDR2 (germline): LNHDA, SQIVND (reference sequence). For the CDR3, the DNA is TGTGCCAGTAGTTCCCTTGGGGAGGGCATCTCCAATGAGCAGTTCTTC. This translates into CASSSLGEGISNEQFF. The entire variable domain, with the rest obtained from reference TRBV19 and TRBJ2-1, is as follows: DGGITQSPKYLFRKEGQNVTLSCEQNLNHDAMYWYRQDPGQGLRLIYYSQIVNDFQKGDIAEGYSVSREKKESFPLTVTSAQKNPTAFYLCASSSLGEGISNEQFFGPGTRLTVL.

V usage is TRBV14 and J usage is TRBJ2-3; 9 nucleotides agree with TRBD2. There are 16 residues in the CDR3. Germline V CDR1 and CDR2: SGHDN, FVKESK. V dropped 2 bases and J dropped 2; count of bases not matched to a gene: 5. The CDR3 DNA reads TGTGCCAGCAGCCAAACGCGGGGGGGAAACACAGATACGCAGTATTTT. Its translation: CASSQTRGGNTDTQYF.

The rearrangement joins TRBV12-3 or TRBV12-4 to TRBJ2-1; possible D gene TRBD1, 6 bases. The ends were cut back, 4 bases at V and 2 bases at J, with 9 bases in the middle. This CDR3 spans 14 amino acids. Here the CDR3 reads CASSSDSTYNEQFF. In nucleotides, the CDR3 is TGTGCCAGCAGTTCGGACAGCACCTACAATGAGCAGTTCTTC.

This clonotype came up many times. The chain joins TRBV9 to TRBJ1-5; D gene unclear. The germline V and J ends were trimmed by 1 base and 3 bases, with 11 bases remaining between them. Germline V gene sequence: CDR1 SGDLS, CDR2 YYNGEE. CDR3 size: 15 residues. CDR3 sequence reads: CASSVSGLLNQPQHF. DNA of the CDR3: TGTGCCAGCAGCGTATCTGGCCTGCTCAATCAGCCCCAGCATTTT.

This clonotype was seen ten or more times. The rearrangement links TRBV5-1 to TRBJ2-5; 8 bases match TRBD2. V was clipped by 4 bases and J by 4 bases; unmatched bases: 6. The CDR3 sequence is 14 residues long. CDR1 is SGHRS, CDR2 YFSETQ, per germline. The CDR3 DNA reads TGCGCCAGCAGCACGCGGACTAGCAGAGAGACCCAGTACTTC. Translation: CASSTRTSRETQYF.

This chain joins TRBV20-1 and TRBJ2-7; maybe TRBD1 (5 bases). Germline CDR1 and CDR2: DFQATT and SNEGSKA (reference sequence). CDR3 length: 15 residues. Trimming shortened V by 0 bases and J by 2 bases, and 14 bases separated the two germline ends. CDR3: CSARDQSTATYEQYF. DNA for the CDR3: TGCAGTGCTAGAGATCAGTCGACAGCTACCTACGAGCAGTACTTC.

This chain links TRBV5-1 with TRBJ1-6; D not resolved. The CDR3 length is 14 residues. Germline lookup yields CDR1 SGHRS and CDR2 YFSETQ. Trimming took off 3 bases at V and 6 bases at J, with 10 bases between the two ends. This chain's CDR3 is CASSSDWANSPLHF. DNA for the CDR3: TGCGCCAGCAGCTCGGACTGGGCTAATTCACCCCTCCACTTT.

This clonotype was recorded many times. The chain combines TRBV12-3 or TRBV12-4 with TRBJ2-1; 9 bases match TRBD2. CDR3 length equals 15 residues. V was clipped by 6 bases and J by 3 bases; unmatched bases: 6. CDR3 nucleotides: TGTGCCAGCAGCCGGGCTAGCGGGAACTACAATGAGCAGTTCTTC. This encodes CASSRASGNYNEQFF.

The chain uses TRBV5-6 and TRBJ2-5; D assignment may be TRBD1 or TRBD2 (5 bases each). The CDR3 is made up of 14 amino acids. V lost 3 bases and J 4 bases, leaving 13 bases between the germline ends. Germline V CDR1 and CDR2: SGHDT, YYEEEE. CDR3 loop: CASSWKGTGETQYF. The CDR3 nucleotides read TGTGCCAGCAGCTGGAAGGGGACGGGAGAGACCCAGTACTTC.

This clonotype showed up just a few times. This chain connects TRBV6-2 or TRBV6-3 to TRBJ2-1; maybe TRBD2 (5 bases). Trimming pared 2 bases from V and 9 bases from J, leaving 8 bases between. The germline V gene encodes CDR1 MNHEY and CDR2 SVGEGT. There are 12 residues in the CDR3. CDR3 DNA: TGTGCCAGCAGTTACGCGAGGGTTGAGCAGTTCTTC. Translating gives CASSYARVEQFF.

The chain uses TRBV5-1 and TRBJ1-4, with no clear D. V was clipped by 1 base and J by 0 bases, with 7 bases between them. From germline, CDR1 is SGHRS and CDR2 YFSETQ. The CDR3 consists of 15 residues. The CDR3 loop reads CASSLLGTTNEKLFF. In DNA, the CDR3 is TGCGCCAGCAGCTTGCTGGGAACAACTAATGAAAAACTGTTTTTT. The full variable domain, completed using reference TRBV5-1 and TRBJ1-4, is KAGVTQTPRYLIKTRGQQVTLSCSPISGHRSVSWYQQTPGQGLQFLFEYFSETQRNKGNFPGRFSGRQFSNSRSEMNVSTLELGDSALYLCASSLLGTTNEKLFFGSGTQLSVL.

The rearrangement uses TRBV9 and TRBJ2-7; 8 nucleotides align to TRBD1. The V segment lost 3 bases and the J segment 0 bases; nucleotides outside the gene matches: 5. Germline assignment: CDR1 SGDLS and CDR2 YYNGEE. The CDR3 runs to 15 residues. The CDR3 coding sequence is TGTGCCAGCAGCGCCCGGGACAGGAGCTCCTACGAGCAGTACTTC. Translating gives CASSARDRSSYEQYF. The full variable domain, its missing parts supplied by reference TRBV9 and TRBJ2-7, is DSGVTQTPKHLITATGQRVTLRCSPRSGDLSVYWYQQSLDQGLQFLIQYYNGEERAKGNILERFSAQQFPDLHSELNLSSLELGDSALYFCASSARDRSSYEQYFGPGTRLTVT.

This clonotype was observed many times. The chain recombines TRBV5-1 with TRBJ2-2, with TRBD1 matching 7 bases. This CDR3 contains 17 residues. J lost 3 bases, V lost 3 bases, and 11 bases had no gene match. The germline V gene encodes CDR1 SGHRS and CDR2 YFSETQ. The CDR3 loop reads CASSYPIDREDTGELFF. Written as DNA, the CDR3 is TGCGCCAGCAGCTACCCCATCGACAGGGAAGACACCGGGGAGCTGTTTTTT.

This clonotype was seen at least ten times. This chain uses TRBV5-1 with TRBJ2-5, with a tentative D call TRBD2 (5 bases). Germline CDR1 is SGHRS and CDR2 is YFSETQ. The V end was cut by 2 bases, the J end by 7 bases, with 15 bases between. The CDR3 contains 14 residues. The CDR3 spells CASSLGLFGWTQYF. The CDR3 bases are TGCGCCAGCAGCTTAGGACTGTTCGGGTGGACCCAGTACTTC.